These 13 T cell receptor beta chains originate from one sample sequenced in a study of blood T cells in healthy people across ages. PCR was performed a second time for about 7 to 12 cycles using a sample-barcoded 5' primer and a J-beta primer mix. TCRdb passed the 5' RACE reads through MiXCR, listing each CDR3 protein once. The sample holds 650,000 to 700,000 distinct CDR3 sequences, over 40% seen once. Material for sequencing was blood. All receptors derive from a woman aged 80 or over in good health.

CDR3: CASTQETYNEQFF. The CDR3 nucleotides read TGTGCCAGCACCCAAGAGACCTACAATGAGCAGTTCTTC. V is TRBV2 and J is TRBJ2-1; the D is unclear. Trimming took off 7 bases at V and 2 bases at J, with 9 bases between the two ends. Germline loops: CDR1 SNHLY, CDR2 FYNNEI. The CDR3 loop spans 13 amino acids.

The chain joins TRBV2 to TRBJ2-5; perhaps D is TRBD1 or TRBD2 (5 bases each). TRBJ2-7 matches the DNA end more closely, so the J call is doubtful. Germline V lookup: CDR1 SNHLY, CDR2 FYNNEI. CDR3 length equals 15 residues. The CDR3 DNA sequence: TGTGCCAGCAGTGAACGGGGCGGGTCAACCTACGAGCAGTACTTC. It encodes CASSERGGSTYEQYF.

About this clonotype itself: This may come from a read error, since a much larger clone is one base off. The chain recombines TRBV5-1 with TRBJ2-7, with TRBD1 as a possible D gene (5 bases). The germline V gene encodes CDR1 SGHRS and CDR2 YFSETQ. The CDR3 is 15 amino acids. V gave up 0 bases and J gave up 3 bases, with 13 bases separating them. CDR3 region: CASSLAVTENYEQYF. CDR3 bases: TGCGCCAGCAGCTTGGCCGTGACAGAAAACTACGAGCAGTACTTC. The full variable domain, in which reference TRBV5-1 and TRBJ2-7 provide the parts outside the CDR3, is KAGVTQTPRYLIKTRGQQVTLSCSPISGHRSVSWYQQTPGQGLQFLFEYFSETQRNKGNFPGRFSGRQFSNSRSEMNVSTLELGDSALYLCASSLAVTENYEQYFGPGTRLTVT.

This clonotype came up a few times. The chain combines TRBV5-1 with TRBJ2-7, with 7 positions matching TRBD1. V lost 0 bases and J lost 4; bases outside the gene matches: 10. Germline CDR1 SGHRS, CDR2 YFSETQ. The CDR3 runs 16 residues. CDR3 nucleotides: TGCGCCAGCAGCTTGGTCCAGACAGGGTTGGGTTACGAGCAGTACTTC. Its translation is CASSLVQTGLGYEQYF.

This clonotype was recorded many times. J is TRBJ2-1 and V is TRBV7-8; 12 bases line up with TRBD2. The CDR3 covers 18 residues. J lost 4 bases, V lost 1 base, and 8 bases had no gene match. Germline CDR1 is SGHVS and CDR2 is FQNEAQ. The chain's CDR3 is CASSLDRWTSGIYNEQFF. The CDR3 DNA sequence: TGTGCCAGCAGCTTAGATAGGTGGACTAGCGGGATTTACAATGAGCAGTTCTTC. Full variable domain (rest looked up from reference TRBV7-8 and TRBJ2-1): GAGVSQSPRYKVAKRGQDVALRCDPISGHVSLFWYQQALGQGPEFLTYFQNEAQLDKSGLPSDRFFAERPEGSVSTLKIQRTQQEDSAVYLCASSLDRWTSGIYNEQFFGPGTRLTVL.

The chain combines TRBV10-3 with TRBJ2-1; unclear D gene. V lost 8 bases and J lost 7, with 18 bases in between. From germline, CDR1 is ENHRY and CDR2 SYGVKD. This CDR3 comprises 14 residues. CDR3 region: CAIRIRASSNEQFF. Here the CDR3 DNA reads TGTGCCATCCGGATTCGGGCCTCCTCGAATGAGCAGTTCTTC.

The genes are TRBV9 and TRBJ2-2, with 16 bases that match TRBD2. CDR1 and CDR2 from the germline V gene are SGDLS and YYNGEE. With V trimmed by 2 bases and J by 4 bases, 17 bases remained unmatched. The CDR3 contains 22 residues. The CDR3: CASSVDETGTSGRAFRTGELFF. CDR3 sequence (DNA): TGTGCCAGCAGCGTCGACGAAACAGGGACTAGCGGGAGGGCCTTTCGCACCGGGGAGCTGTTTTTT.

The V and J genes are TRBV21-1 and TRBJ2-5; whether TRBD2, the table's D call, matches the DNA was not checked. The J call is in doubt because the DNA end fits TRBJ2-7 better. TRBV21-1 is given as a pseudogene. The CDR3 covers 16 residues. The CDR3 region is CASSKGCLAGGYEQYF. In nucleotides, the CDR3 is TGTGCCAGCAGCAAAGGGTGTCTAGCGGGAGGGTACGAGCAGTACTTC.

This clonotype was seen at least ten times. The genes are TRBV27 and TRBJ2-3; 12 bases fit TRBD2. Germline V gene data show CDR1 as MNHEY and CDR2 as SMNVEV (reference sequence). The CDR3 contains 19 residues. V gave up 6 bases and J gave up 2 bases; unmatched junction bases: 15. CDR3 coding DNA: TGTGCCAGCAGCATTAAGGGGTCCCGGACTAGCGGGACCACAGATACGCAGTATTTT. Translation: CASSIKGSRTSGTTDTQYF.

As for this clonotype: Germline and junction disagree at one end, which may indicate a read error. The chain couples TRBV20-1 to TRBJ2-3; D gene unclear. Germline V gene sequence: CDR1 DFQATT, CDR2 SNEGSKA (reference sequence). The CDR3 has 15 residues. The CDR3 here is CSAIATSTVTETQYF. Written as DNA, the CDR3 is TGCAGTGCAATCGCCACCTCGACCGTCACAGAGACGCAGTATTTT.

V is TRBV2 and J is TRBJ2-2; 7 nucleotides agree with TRBD1. V shed 6 bases and J 7 bases; nucleotides not matched to a gene: 8. The CDR3 is 14 amino acids. CDR1 is SNHLY and CDR2 is FYNNEI in the germline V gene. The CDR3 DNA reads as TGTGCCAGCAGAGGGACAGTTCTGGTCGGGGAGCTGTTTTTT. Its translation is CASRGTVLVGELFF.

Ten or more counts support this clonotype. V gene TRBV28 combines with J gene TRBJ2-1, with D possibly matching TRBD2 (5 bases). V lost 5 bases and J lost 3, with 11 bases in between. The CDR3 runs 14 residues. Germline CDR1 MDHEN, CDR2 SYDVKM. The CDR3 reads CASSAQTIYNEQFF. The DNA of the CDR3 is TGTGCCAGCAGTGCCCAGACTATCTACAATGAGCAGTTCTTC.

This clonotype was detected only a few times. This chain joins TRBV6-1 and TRBJ2-3; no clear D gene. V lost 5 bases and J 8 bases, leaving 17 bases between the germline ends. Germline values: CDR1 MNHNS, CDR2 SASEGT. This CDR3 comprises 14 residues. CDR3 DNA: TGTGCCAGCAGTTCTACCAGCGTCGGCCGTACGCAGTATTTT. Protein sequence: CASSSTSVGRTQYF.